This is a list of T cell receptor beta chains from one sample in a study of blood T cells in healthy people across ages. TCRdb ran MiXCR on the 5' RACE reads and lists one entry per CDR3 protein. The table records roughly 1,500,000 distinct CDR3 sequences, 40% to 50% of them present only once. The source material was blood. These receptor sequences come from a woman under 30 in good health. Both conserved end residues are part of each CDR3. A D gene is named only where the DNA matches it firmly. Not all rows give a size; the values are once, few, many and, for expanded clones, a class.

>-|12|-|TRBV29-1|TRBJ2-7
TGCAGCGTCGGGGAGGAGATGGGCGAGCAGTACTTC
CSVGEEMGEQYF
>TRBD2|15|few|TRBV12-3/TRBV12-4|TRBJ2-1
TGTGCCAGCAGTATGGCTAGCGGGGGAAACAATGAGCAGTTCTTC
CASSMASGGNNEQFF
>-|13|few|TRBV20-1|TRBJ2-7
TGCAGTGCTATCCTCCCGGACAGCTACGAGCAGTACTTC
CSAILPDSYEQYF
>-|13|few|TRBV15|TRBJ1-1
TGTGCCACCAGCATCGAGGGGAATCCTGAAGCTTTCTTT
CATSIEGNPEAFF
>-|14|-|TRBV7-3|TRBJ2-2
TGTGCCAGCAGCCGAGACAAGGCTACCGGGGAGCTGTTTTTT
CASSRDKATGELFF
>-|15|-|TRBV12-5|TRBJ1-2
TGTGCTAGTGGTTTGGTACTCCCGGGTAACTATGGCTACACCTTC
CASGLVLPGNYGYTF
>-|18|few|TRBV6-1|TRBJ2-3
TGTGCCAGCAGTGAAGCTCAATCGGGTCGGGTAGGCACAGATACGCAGTATTTT
CASSEAQSGRVGTDTQYF
>-|16|-|TRBV27|TRBJ1-6
TGTGCCAGCAGCGGGATGGGGTCACCGAGGGGTTCACCCCTCCACTTT
CASSGMGSPRGSPLHF
>-|10|-|TRBV11-2|TRBJ2-3
TGTGCCAGCGGAGCGGGACAGGAGTATTTT
CASGAGQEYF
>-|13|few|TRBV5-1|TRBJ2-4
TGCGCCAGCAGCTTGGAGGGGGAGAGCATTCAGTACTTC
CASSLEGESIQYF